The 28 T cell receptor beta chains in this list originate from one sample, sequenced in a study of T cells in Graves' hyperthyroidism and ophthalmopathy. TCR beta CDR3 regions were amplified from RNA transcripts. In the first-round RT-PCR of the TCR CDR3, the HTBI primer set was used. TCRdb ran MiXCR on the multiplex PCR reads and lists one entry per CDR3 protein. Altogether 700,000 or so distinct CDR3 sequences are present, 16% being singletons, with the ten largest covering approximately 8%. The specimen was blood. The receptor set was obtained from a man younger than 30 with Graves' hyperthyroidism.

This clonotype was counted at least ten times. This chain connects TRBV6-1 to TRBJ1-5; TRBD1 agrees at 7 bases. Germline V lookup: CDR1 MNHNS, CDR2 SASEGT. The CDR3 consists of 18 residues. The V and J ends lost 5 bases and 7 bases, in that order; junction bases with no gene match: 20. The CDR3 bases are TGTGCCAGCAGTTCTGGCCCTCAGGGGGGGGGACTGCGGCAGCCCCAGCATTTT. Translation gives CASSSGPQGGGLRQPQHF.

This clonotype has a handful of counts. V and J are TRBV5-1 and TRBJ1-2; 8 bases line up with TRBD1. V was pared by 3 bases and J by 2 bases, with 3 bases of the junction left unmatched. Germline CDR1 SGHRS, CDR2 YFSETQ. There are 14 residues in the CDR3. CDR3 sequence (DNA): TGCGCCAGCAGCTGGGACAGGAGAAACTATGGCTACACCTTC. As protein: CASSWDRRNYGYTF. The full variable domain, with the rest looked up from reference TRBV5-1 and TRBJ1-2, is KAGVTQTPRYLIKTRGQQVTLSCSPISGHRSVSWYQQTPGQGLQFLFEYFSETQRNKGNFPGRFSGRQFSNSRSEMNVSTLELGDSALYLCASSWDRRNYGYTFGSGTRLTVV.

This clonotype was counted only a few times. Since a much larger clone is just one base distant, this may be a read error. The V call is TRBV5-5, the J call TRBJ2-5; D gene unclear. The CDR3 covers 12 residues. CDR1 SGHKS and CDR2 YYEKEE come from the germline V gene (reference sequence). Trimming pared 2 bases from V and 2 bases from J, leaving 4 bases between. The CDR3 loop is CASSFVQETQYF. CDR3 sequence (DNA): TGTGCCAGCAGCTTCGTACAAGAGACCCAGTACTTC.

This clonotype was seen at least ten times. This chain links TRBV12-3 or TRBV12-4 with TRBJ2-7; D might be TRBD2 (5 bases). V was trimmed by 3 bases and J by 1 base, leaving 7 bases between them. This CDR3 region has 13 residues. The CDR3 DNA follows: TGTGCCAGCAGTTTTACGGGATCCTACGAGCAGTACTTC. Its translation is CASSFTGSYEQYF.

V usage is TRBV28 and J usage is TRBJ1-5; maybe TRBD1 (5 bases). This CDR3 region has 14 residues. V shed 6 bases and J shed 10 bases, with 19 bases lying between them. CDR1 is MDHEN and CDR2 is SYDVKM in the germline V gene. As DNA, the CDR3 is TGTGCCAGCAGACATAGGGACCGCCACGTTCCCCAGCATTTT. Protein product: CASRHRDRHVPQHF. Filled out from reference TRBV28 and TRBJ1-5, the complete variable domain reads DVKVTQSSRYLVKRTGEKVFLECVQDMDHENMFWYRQDPGLGLRLIYFSYDVKMKEKGDIPEGYSVSREKKERFSLILESASTNQTSMYLCASRHRDRHVPQHFGDGTRLSIL.

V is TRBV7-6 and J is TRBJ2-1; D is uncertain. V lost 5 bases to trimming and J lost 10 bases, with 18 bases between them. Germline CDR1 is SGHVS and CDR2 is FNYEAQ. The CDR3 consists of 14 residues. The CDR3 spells CASSPITMEVEQFF. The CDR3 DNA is TGTGCCAGCAGCCCTATCACCATGGAAGTGGAGCAGTTCTTC. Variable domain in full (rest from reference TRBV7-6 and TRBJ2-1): GAGVSQSPRYKVTKRGQDVALRCDPISGHVSLYWYRQALGQGPEFLTYFNYEAQQDKSGLPNDRFSAERPEGSISTLTIQRTEQRDSAMYRCASSPITMEVEQFFGPGTRLTVL.

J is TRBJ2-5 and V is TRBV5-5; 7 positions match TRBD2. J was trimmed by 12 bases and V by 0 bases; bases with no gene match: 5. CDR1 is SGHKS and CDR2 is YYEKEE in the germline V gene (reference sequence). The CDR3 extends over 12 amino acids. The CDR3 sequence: CASSLGTSIEYF. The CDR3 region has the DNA TGTGCCAGCAGCTTGGGGACTAGTATTGAGTACTTC. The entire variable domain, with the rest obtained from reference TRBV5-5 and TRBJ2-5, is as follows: DAGVTQSPTHLIKTRGQQVTLRCSPISGHKSVSWYQQVLGQGPQFIFQYYEKEERGRGNFPDRFSARQFPNYSSELNVNALLLGDSALYLCASSLGTSIEYFGPGTRLLVL.

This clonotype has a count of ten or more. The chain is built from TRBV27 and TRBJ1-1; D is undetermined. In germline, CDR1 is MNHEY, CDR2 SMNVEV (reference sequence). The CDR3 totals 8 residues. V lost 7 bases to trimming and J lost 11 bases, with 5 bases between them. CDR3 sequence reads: CASIQAFF. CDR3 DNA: TGTGCCAGCATTCAGGCTTTCTTT.

The CDR3 DNA reads TGTGCCACCAGTGAACTCGGCTCCTACAATGAGCAGTTCTTC. This encodes CATSELGSYNEQFF. The chain has TRBV24-1 and TRBJ2-1; D remains unclear. The germline V and J ends were trimmed by 4 bases and 0 bases, with 6 bases remaining between them. In germline, CDR1 is KGHDR, CDR2 SFDVKD. The CDR3 is 14 amino acids.

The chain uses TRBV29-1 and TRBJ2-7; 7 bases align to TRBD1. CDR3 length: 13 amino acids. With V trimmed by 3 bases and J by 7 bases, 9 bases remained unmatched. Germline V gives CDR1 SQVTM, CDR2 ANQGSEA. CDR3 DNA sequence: TGCAGCGTTGACGAGGGGGCCTCGGGGGAGCAGTACTTC. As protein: CSVDEGASGEQYF.

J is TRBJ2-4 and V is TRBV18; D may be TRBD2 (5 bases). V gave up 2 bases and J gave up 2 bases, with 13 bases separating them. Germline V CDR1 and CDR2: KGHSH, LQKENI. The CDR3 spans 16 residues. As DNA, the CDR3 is TGTGCCAGCTCACCAACTAGGTCAGCACCCAAAAACATTCAGTACTTC. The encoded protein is CASSPTRSAPKNIQYF.

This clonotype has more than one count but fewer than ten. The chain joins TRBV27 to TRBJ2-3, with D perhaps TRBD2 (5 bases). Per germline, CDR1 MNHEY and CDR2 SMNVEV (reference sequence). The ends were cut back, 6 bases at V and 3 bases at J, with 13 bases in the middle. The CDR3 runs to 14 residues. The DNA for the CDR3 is TGTGCCAGCAGAGACACTAGGGTGACAGATACGCAGTATTTT. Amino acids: CASRDTRVTDTQYF.

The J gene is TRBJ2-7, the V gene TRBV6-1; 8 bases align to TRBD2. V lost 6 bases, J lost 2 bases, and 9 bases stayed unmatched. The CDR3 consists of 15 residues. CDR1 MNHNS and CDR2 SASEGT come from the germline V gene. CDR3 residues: CASRGLLADAYEQYF. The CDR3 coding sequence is TGTGCCAGCAGGGGACTACTAGCGGATGCCTACGAGCAGTACTTC.

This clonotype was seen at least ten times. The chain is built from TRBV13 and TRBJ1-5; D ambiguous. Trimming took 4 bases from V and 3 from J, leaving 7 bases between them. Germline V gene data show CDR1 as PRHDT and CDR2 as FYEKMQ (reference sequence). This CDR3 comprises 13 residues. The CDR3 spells CASSSGFNQPQHF. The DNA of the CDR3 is TGTGCCAGCAGCTCGGGTTTCAATCAGCCCCAGCATTTT.

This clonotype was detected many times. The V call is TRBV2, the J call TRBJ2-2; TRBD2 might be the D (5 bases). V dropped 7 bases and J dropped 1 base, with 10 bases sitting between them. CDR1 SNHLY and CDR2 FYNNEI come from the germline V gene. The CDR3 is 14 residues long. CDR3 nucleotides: TGTGCCAGCATGGAGGACGAGAACACCGGGGAGCTGTTTTTT. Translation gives CASMEDENTGELFF.

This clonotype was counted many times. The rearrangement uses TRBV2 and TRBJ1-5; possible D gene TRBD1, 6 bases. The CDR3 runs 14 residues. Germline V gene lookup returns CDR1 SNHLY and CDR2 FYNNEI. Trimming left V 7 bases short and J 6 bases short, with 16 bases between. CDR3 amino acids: CASTVLQGGQPQHF. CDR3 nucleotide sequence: TGTGCCAGCACCGTCTTACAGGGCGGTCAGCCCCAGCATTTT.

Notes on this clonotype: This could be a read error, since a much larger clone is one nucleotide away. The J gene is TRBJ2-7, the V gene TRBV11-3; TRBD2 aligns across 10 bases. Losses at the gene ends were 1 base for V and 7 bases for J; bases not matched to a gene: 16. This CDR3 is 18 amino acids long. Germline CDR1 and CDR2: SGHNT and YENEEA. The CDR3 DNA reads TGTGCCAGCAGCTTAGTTCCTGCTAGCGGGAGAGGGGACAATGAGCAGTACTTC. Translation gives CASSLVPASGRGDNEQYF.

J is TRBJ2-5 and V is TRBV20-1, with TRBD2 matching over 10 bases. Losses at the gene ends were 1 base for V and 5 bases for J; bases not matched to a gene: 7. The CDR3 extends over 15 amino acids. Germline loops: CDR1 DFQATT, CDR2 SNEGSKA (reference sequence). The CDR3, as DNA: TGCAGTGCTAGAGTACTAGCGGGATGGATGGAGACCCAGTACTTC. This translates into CSARVLAGWMETQYF.

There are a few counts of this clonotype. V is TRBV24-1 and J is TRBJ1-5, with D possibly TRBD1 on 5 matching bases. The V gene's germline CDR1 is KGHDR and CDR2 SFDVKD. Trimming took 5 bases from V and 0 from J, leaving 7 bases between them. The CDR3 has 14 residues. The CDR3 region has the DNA TGTGCCACCAGTGGGGGGAATAGCAATCAGCCCCAGCATTTT. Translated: CATSGGNSNQPQHF.

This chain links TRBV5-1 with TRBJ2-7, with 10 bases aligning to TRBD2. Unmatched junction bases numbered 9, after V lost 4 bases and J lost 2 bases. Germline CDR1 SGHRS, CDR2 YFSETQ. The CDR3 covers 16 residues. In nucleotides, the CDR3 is TGCGCCAGCAGCCCCTCGCTAGCGGGAGTGCCCTACGAGCAGTACTTC. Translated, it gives CASSPSLAGVPYEQYF.

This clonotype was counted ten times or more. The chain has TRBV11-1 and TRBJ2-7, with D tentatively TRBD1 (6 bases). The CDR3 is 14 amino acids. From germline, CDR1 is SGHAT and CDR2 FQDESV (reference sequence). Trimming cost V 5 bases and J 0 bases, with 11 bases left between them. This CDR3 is CASSRTDNSYEQYF. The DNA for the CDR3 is TGTGCCAGCAGCCGGACAGACAACTCCTACGAGCAGTACTTC.

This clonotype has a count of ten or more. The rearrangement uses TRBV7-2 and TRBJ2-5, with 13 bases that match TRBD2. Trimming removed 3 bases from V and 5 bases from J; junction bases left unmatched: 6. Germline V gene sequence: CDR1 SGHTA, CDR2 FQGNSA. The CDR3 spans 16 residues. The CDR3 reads CASSFPGLAGWETQYF. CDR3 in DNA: TGTGCCAGCAGCTTTCCGGGACTAGCGGGATGGGAGACCCAGTACTTC.

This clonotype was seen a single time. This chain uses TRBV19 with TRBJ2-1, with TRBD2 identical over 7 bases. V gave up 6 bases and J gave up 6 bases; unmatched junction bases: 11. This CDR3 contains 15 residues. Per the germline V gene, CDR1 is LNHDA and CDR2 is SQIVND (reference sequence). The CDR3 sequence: CASRIGGSLGNEQFF. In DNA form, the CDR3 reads TGTGCCAGTAGAATTGGCGGGAGTTTAGGCAATGAGCAGTTCTTC. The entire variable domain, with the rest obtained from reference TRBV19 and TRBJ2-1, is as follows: DGGITQSPKYLFRKEGQNVTLSCEQNLNHDAMYWYRQDPGQGLRLIYYSQIVNDFQKGDIAEGYSVSREKKESFPLTVTSAQKNPTAFYLCASRIGGSLGNEQFFGPGTRLTVL.

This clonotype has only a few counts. Here the CDR3 DNA reads TGCGCCAGCAGCCAAGGGAGGGCTAGCGGGGGGGGAAACATTCAGTACTTC. Translated: CASSQGRASGGGNIQYF. This chain connects TRBV4-1 to TRBJ2-4; 12 nucleotides agree with TRBD2. Germline V gives CDR1 MGHRA, CDR2 YSYEKL. V lost 1 base to trimming and J lost 6 bases; unmatched junction nucleotides: 7. The CDR3 runs to 17 residues.

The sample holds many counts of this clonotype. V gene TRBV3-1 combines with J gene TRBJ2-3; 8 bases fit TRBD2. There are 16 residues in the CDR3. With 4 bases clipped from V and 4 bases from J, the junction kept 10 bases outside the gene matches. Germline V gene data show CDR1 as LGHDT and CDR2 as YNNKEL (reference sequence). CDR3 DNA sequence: TGTGCCAGCAGCCTTACTAGCGGACCAGCACCAGATACGCAGTATTTT. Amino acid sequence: CASSLTSGPAPDTQYF.

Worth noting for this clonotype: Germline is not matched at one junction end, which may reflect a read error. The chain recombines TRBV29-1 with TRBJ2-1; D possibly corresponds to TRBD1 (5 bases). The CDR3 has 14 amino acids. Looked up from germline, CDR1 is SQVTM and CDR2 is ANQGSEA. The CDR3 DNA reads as TGCAGCGTTGAGGGCCAGGGCTCCTACAATGAGCGGTTCTTC. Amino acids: CSVEGQGSYNERFF.

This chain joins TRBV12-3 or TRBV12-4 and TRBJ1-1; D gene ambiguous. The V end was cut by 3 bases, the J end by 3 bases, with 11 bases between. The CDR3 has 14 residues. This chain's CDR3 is CASSFPGVDTEAFF. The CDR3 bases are TGTGCCAGCAGTTTCCCCGGGGTCGACACTGAAGCTTTCTTT.

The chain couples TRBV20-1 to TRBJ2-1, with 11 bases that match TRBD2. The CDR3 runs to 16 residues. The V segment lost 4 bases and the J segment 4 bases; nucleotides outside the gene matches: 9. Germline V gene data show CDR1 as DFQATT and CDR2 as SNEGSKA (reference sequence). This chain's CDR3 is CSATERGTSGYNEQFF. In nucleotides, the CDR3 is TGCAGTGCTACCGAGAGAGGGACTAGCGGATACAATGAGCAGTTCTTC.